This T cell receptor beta chain is from a study of blood T cell repertoires in COVID-19. CDR3 size: 12 residues. V lost 3 bases and J 4 bases, leaving 10 bases between the germline ends. Germline CDR1 reads GTSNPN; CDR2 reads SVGIG (reference sequence). Assay: immunoSEQ multiplex PCR; the TCRdb copy retains only in-frame clones and omits some. The sample holds about 150,000 clones, over 75% seen once. The specimen sequenced was peripheral blood. This rearrangement joins TRBV30 to TRBJ2-7; D gene ambiguous. The clonotype originates from a woman aged 60-75 years with active COVID-19. The chain's CDR3 is CAWSPFRYEQYF. The CDR3, as DNA: TGTGCCTGGAGCCCCTTCCGGTACGAGCAGTACTTC.